The 20 T cell receptor beta chains listed next were all sequenced from one sample in a study of blood T cell repertoires in COVID-19. Sequenced by immunoSEQ multiplex PCR; TCRdb stores in-frame clones only, minus some. The sample has around 85,000 clones, around 85% seen once. The source material was peripheral blood. These receptor sequences come from a man aged 55 to 70 with acute or convalescent COVID-19.

The chain employs TRBV6-5 and TRBJ1-5; D possibly corresponds to TRBD1 (6 bases). V shed 6 bases and J shed 1 base, with 13 bases lying between them. The CDR3 totals 15 residues. Germline V CDR1 and CDR2: MNHEY, SVGAGI. CDR3 region: CASRKQGGSNQPQHF. The CDR3 DNA reads TGTGCCAGCAGGAAACAGGGTGGGAGCAATCAGCCCCAGCATTTT.

This clone was seen once. V gene TRBV9 combines with J gene TRBJ1-1, with 7 bases matching TRBD1. CDR3 length equals 13 residues. Trimming cost V 3 bases and J 6 bases; bases outside gene matches: 5. CDR1 and CDR2 from the germline V gene are SGDLS and YYNGEE. For the CDR3, the DNA is TGTGCCAGCAGCGGTACAGGGGCAGCTGAAGCTTTCTTT. Protein sequence: CASSGTGAAEAFF.

This clone was recorded a few times. CDR3 protein: CASSLAMGGGFGYEQYF. CDR3 bases: TGTGCCAGCAGCCTAGCCATGGGGGGGGGCTTCGGCTACGAGCAGTACTTC. V usage is TRBV5-4 and J usage is TRBJ2-7; D is possibly TRBD2 (7 bases). This CDR3 has 17 residues. V lost 4 bases and J 3 bases, leaving 23 bases between the germline ends. CDR1 SGHNT and CDR2 YYREEE come from the germline V gene (reference sequence). Combining the CDR3 with reference TRBV5-4 and TRBJ2-7 gives the whole variable domain ETGVTQSPTHLIKTRGQQVTLRCSSQSGHNTVSWYQQALGQGPQFIFQYYREEENGRGNFPPRFSGLQFPNYSSELNVNALELDDSALYLCASSLAMGGGFGYEQYFGPGTRLTVT.

The gene calls are TRBV3-1 (or the pseudogene TRBV3-2) and TRBJ2-2; no clear D gene. The CDR3 runs 15 residues. Trimming left V 1 base short and J 6 bases short, with 12 bases between. CDR1 LGHDT and CDR2 YNNKEL come from the germline V gene (reference sequence). The DNA of the CDR3 is TGTGCCAGCAGCCAAGGAGAACTACTGCCCGGGGAGCTGTTTTTT. It is translated as CASSQGELLPGELFF.

This rearrangement joins TRBV5-1 to TRBJ2-6; D might be TRBD1 (6 bases). The germline V gene encodes CDR1 SGHRS and CDR2 YFSETQ. V dropped 5 bases and J dropped 0 bases, with 24 bases sitting between them. CDR3 length: 20 amino acids. In DNA, the CDR3 is TGCGCCAGCAGTTCAAATCTTTTAGGGACATCGATCTCTGGGGCCAACGTCCTGACTTTC. Translation: CASSSNLLGTSISGANVLTF.

CDR3 loop: CASSWGGPEQYF. The DNA of the CDR3 is TGTGCCAGCAGCTGGGGGGGTCCCGAGCAGTACTTC. The chain couples TRBV7-6 to TRBJ2-7, with 7 bases that match TRBD2. Trimming at V came to 4 bases and at J to 6 bases, leaving 3 bases not matched to a gene. The germline gives CDR1 SGHVS, CDR2 FNYEAQ. The CDR3 totals 12 residues.

This chain links TRBV6-2 or TRBV6-3 with TRBJ1-1; TRBD1 aligns across 8 bases. With V trimmed by 6 bases and J by 4 bases, 4 bases remained unmatched. Germline V gives CDR1 MNHEY, CDR2 SVGEGT. CDR3 length: 13 residues. The CDR3 DNA follows: TGTGCCAGCAGCCAGGGGGCCAGCACTGAAGCTTTCTTT. Translation gives CASSQGASTEAFF.

The chain links TRBV7-2 to TRBJ1-1; 10 bases agree with TRBD1. CDR1 and CDR2 (germline): SGHTA, FQGNSA. V dropped 4 bases and J dropped 3; count of bases not matched to a gene: 8. The CDR3 is 16 residues long. The CDR3 region is CASSYDRGLLDTEAFF. The CDR3 nucleotides are TGTGCCAGCAGCTACGACAGGGGGCTGTTGGACACTGAAGCTTTCTTT.

The chain has TRBV4-3 and TRBJ1-5; D gene ambiguous. The CDR3 is 13 amino acids. Germline assignment: CDR1 LGHNA and CDR2 YSLEER. V gave up 4 bases and J gave up 4 bases, with 8 bases separating them. The CDR3 loop reads CASSRNQNQPQHF. In DNA form, the CDR3 reads TGCGCCAGCAGCCGCAACCAGAATCAGCCCCAGCATTTT.

This clone was seen only once. V gene TRBV7-9 combines with J gene TRBJ1-2; perhaps TRBD1 as D (6 bases). The CDR3 has 13 residues. Trimming took 5 bases from V and 4 from J, leaving 11 bases between them. Germline loops: CDR1 SEHNR, CDR2 FQNEAQ (reference sequence). DNA of the CDR3: TGTGCCAGCAGCCAAGGGGGGGGCTATGGCTACACCTTC. Translated: CASSQGGGYGYTF.

V usage is TRBV11-2 and J usage is TRBJ1-4, with D uncertain. V was pared by 2 bases and J by 8 bases, with 15 bases between. Germline CDR1 reads SGHAT; CDR2 reads FQNNGV. This CDR3 region has 15 residues. The CDR3 loop is CASSLMRVSAEKLFF. DNA for the CDR3: TGTGCCAGCAGCTTAATGAGGGTGTCCGCCGAAAAACTGTTTTTT.

J is TRBJ2-1 and V is TRBV19; TRBD2 agrees at 13 bases. The CDR3 runs 15 residues. With V trimmed by 6 bases and J by 5 bases, 4 bases remained unmatched. Germline CDR1 and CDR2: LNHDA and SQIVND (reference sequence). The CDR3 DNA follows: TGTGCCAGTAGAAAACTAGCGGGGGGGAACAATGAGCAGTTCTTC. Translating it yields CASRKLAGGNNEQFF.

The V and J genes are TRBV5-1 and TRBJ2-4; no definite D call. This CDR3 has 15 residues. V was pared by 3 bases and J by 1 base, with 11 bases between. CDR1 and CDR2 from the germline V gene are SGHRS and YFSETQ. CDR3 nucleotides: TGCGCCAGCAGCTATCAGTCGGAGGCCAAAAACATTCAGTACTTC. It specifies CASSYQSEAKNIQYF.

V and J are TRBV3-1 (or the pseudogene TRBV3-2) and TRBJ1-1; D not resolved. The CDR3 is 12 residues long. Germline V gene data show CDR1 as LGHDT and CDR2 as YNNKEL (reference sequence). With 4 bases removed from V and 5 bases from J, the gap between germline ends came to 8 bases. CDR3 loop: CASSPRGTEAFF. The CDR3, as DNA: TGTGCCAGCAGCCCCCGAGGGACTGAAGCTTTCTTT.

This chain connects TRBV5-1 to TRBJ1-3, with D hard to call. CDR3 length: 15 residues. Deletions cut 3 bases from V and 0 bases from J, with 10 bases between. Per germline, CDR1 SGHRS and CDR2 YFSETQ. CDR3 sequence reads: CASSSEQISGNTIYF. CDR3 bases: TGCGCCAGCAGCTCCGAACAGATCTCTGGAAACACCATATATTTT.

The rearrangement links TRBV29-1 to TRBJ1-1; a possible D gene is TRBD1 (5 bases). This CDR3 is 11 amino acids long. The germline V gene encodes CDR1 SQVTM and CDR2 ANQGSEA. V dropped 6 bases and J dropped 4 bases, with 9 bases sitting between them. CDR3 loop: CSVSRGTEAFF. The DNA of the CDR3 is TGCAGCGTCTCAAGGGGCACTGAAGCTTTCTTT.

This chain uses TRBV3-1 (or the pseudogene TRBV3-2) with TRBJ2-7; 8 bases line up with TRBD2. The V gene's germline CDR1 is LGHDT and CDR2 YNNKEL (reference sequence). There are 14 residues in the CDR3. With 6 bases clipped from V and 2 bases from J, the junction kept 6 bases outside the gene matches. The CDR3 bases are TGTGCCAGCAGTTTTAGCGGGGACACCTACGAGCAGTACTTC. Translation: CASSFSGDTYEQYF.

This chain uses TRBV9 with TRBJ2-7; D call uncertain. The CDR3 is 13 amino acids. CDR1 is SGDLS, CDR2 YYNGEE, per germline. The V end was cut by 0 bases, the J end by 0 bases, with 4 bases between. The CDR3 region is CASSVASSYEQYF. The CDR3 DNA sequence: TGTGCCAGCAGCGTAGCTAGCTCCTACGAGCAGTACTTC.

CDR3 sequence: CASSPGGLGNEQFF. As DNA, the CDR3 is TGTGCCAGTAGCCCGGGGGGGCTGGGGAATGAGCAGTTCTTC. V is TRBV19 and J is TRBJ2-1, with 8 bases fitting TRBD2. Germline assignment: CDR1 LNHDA and CDR2 SQIVND (reference sequence). After removal of 6 bases from V and 7 bases from J, the junction contained 8 bases not matched to a gene. This CDR3 has 14 amino acids.

This clone has more than one count but fewer than ten. V usage is TRBV5-6 and J usage is TRBJ1-2; D not resolved. Trimming left V 4 bases short and J 3 bases short, with 7 bases between. Looked up from germline, CDR1 is SGHDT and CDR2 is YYEEEE. The CDR3 runs to 12 residues. CDR3 residues: CASSGQDYGYTF. CDR3 DNA: TGTGCCAGCAGCGGGCAGGACTATGGCTACACCTTC. The full variable domain, rest sourced from reference TRBV5-6 and TRBJ1-2, is DAGVTQSPTHLIKTRGQQVTLRCSPKSGHDTVSWYQQALGQGPQFIFQYYEEEERQRGNFPDRFSGHQFPNYSSELNVNALLLGDSALYLCASSGQDYGYTFGSGTRLTVV.